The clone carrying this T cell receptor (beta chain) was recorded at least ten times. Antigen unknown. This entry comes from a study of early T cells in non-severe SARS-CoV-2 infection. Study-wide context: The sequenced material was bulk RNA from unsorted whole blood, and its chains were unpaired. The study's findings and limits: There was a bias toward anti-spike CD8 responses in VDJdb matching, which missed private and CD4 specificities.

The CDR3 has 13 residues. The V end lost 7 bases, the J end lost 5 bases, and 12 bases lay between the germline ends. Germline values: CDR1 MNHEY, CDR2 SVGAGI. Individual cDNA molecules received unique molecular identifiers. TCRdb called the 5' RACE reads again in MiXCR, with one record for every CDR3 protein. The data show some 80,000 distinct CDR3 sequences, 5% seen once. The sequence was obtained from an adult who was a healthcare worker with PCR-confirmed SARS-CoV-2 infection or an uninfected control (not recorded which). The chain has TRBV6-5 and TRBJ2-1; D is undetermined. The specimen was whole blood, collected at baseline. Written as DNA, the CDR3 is TGTGCCAGCACTGACGGAAACGACAATGAGCAGTTCTTC. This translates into CASTDGNDNEQFF.